This T cell receptor beta chain stems from a study of blood T cell repertoires in COVID-19. The V and J ends lost 4 bases and 5 bases, in that order; junction bases with no gene match: 9. Germline lookup yields CDR1 SGDLS and CDR2 YYNGEE. This CDR3 contains 16 residues. The assay was immunoSEQ multiplex PCR, and TCRdb's table has in-frame clones only and misses some. Of about 270,000 clones listed, about 87% were seen once; the top ten hold 4%. The clonotype was recovered from a man between 60 and 75 years old who had recovered from COVID-19. Sequences were obtained from peripheral blood. This chain uses TRBV9 with TRBJ2-5, with 12 bases aligning to TRBD2. In nucleotides, the CDR3 is TGTGCCAGCAGCCTTGGACTAGCGGGGTCATGGGAGACCCAGTACTTC. Translating it yields CASSLGLAGSWETQYF.